The T cell receptor beta chain under discussion was sequenced for a study of OX40 agonist ivuxolimab in advanced cancers. Overall study context: Treatment of patients was with ivuxolimab, an agonistic anti-OX40 (CD134) antibody. Ivuxolimab, which patients received intravenously every 2 weeks, was dosed at 0.01 to 10 mg/kg. Patients undergoing dose escalation presented with hepatocellular carcinoma, melanoma, renal cell or head and neck cancer.

Sequencing was performed with immunoSEQ multiplex PCR; in TCRdb, only in-frame clones are kept and a portion is missing. The repertoire has some 68,000 clones, 75% to 90% of them found once; the top ten carry approximately 4%. Trimming shortened V by 4 bases and J by 3 bases, and 12 bases separated the two germline ends. Germline CDR1 is WNHNN and CDR2 is SYGVQD (reference sequence). This CDR3 region has 14 residues. This receptor was identified in an adult with an advanced solid tumor such as melanoma, head and neck, liver or kidney cancer. The chain carries TRBV10-1 and TRBJ1-1; D remains ambiguous. The specimen comprised CD4+ or CD8+ T cells sorted from blood, sampled in a trial of the OX40 agonist ivuxolimab. The CDR3 DNA is TGCGCCAGCAGTGGACCCGCGGGAGACACTGAAGCTTTCTTT. Translated, it gives CASSGPAGDTEAFF.